The following is a T cell receptor beta chain sequence with its context. What it binds is not known. The CDR3 is 14 residues long. The germline gives CDR1 SGHNT, CDR2 YYREEE (reference sequence). The V and J ends lost 1 base and 6 bases respectively, with 10 bases between them. Libraries were prepared by immunoSEQ multiplex PCR; TCRdb keeps only in-frame clonotypes and omits some of them. This sample carries about 43,000 clones, roughly 84% of them seen once, and the ten largest clones take approximately 2.5%. Time point of the sample: week 23, last vaccination. Every single dose of the vaccine, 300 ug of mutant IDH1 20-mer peptide, came with topical imiquimod. The sample is drawn from a study of a mutant IDH1 vaccine in newly diagnosed glioma.

The chain links TRBV5-4 to TRBJ1-4; D might be TRBD1 (6 bases). The origin of this receptor is a woman aged 18 to 35 with glioma. Some clones in this sample may be carry-over from other donors' samples. Sequenced here: PBMCs, sampled from a glioma patient whose treatment included an IDH1 peptide vaccine. The CDR3 DNA follows: TGTGCCAGCAGCTTGTGGGCAGGGGATGAAAAACTGTTTTTT. It specifies CASSLWAGDEKLFF.